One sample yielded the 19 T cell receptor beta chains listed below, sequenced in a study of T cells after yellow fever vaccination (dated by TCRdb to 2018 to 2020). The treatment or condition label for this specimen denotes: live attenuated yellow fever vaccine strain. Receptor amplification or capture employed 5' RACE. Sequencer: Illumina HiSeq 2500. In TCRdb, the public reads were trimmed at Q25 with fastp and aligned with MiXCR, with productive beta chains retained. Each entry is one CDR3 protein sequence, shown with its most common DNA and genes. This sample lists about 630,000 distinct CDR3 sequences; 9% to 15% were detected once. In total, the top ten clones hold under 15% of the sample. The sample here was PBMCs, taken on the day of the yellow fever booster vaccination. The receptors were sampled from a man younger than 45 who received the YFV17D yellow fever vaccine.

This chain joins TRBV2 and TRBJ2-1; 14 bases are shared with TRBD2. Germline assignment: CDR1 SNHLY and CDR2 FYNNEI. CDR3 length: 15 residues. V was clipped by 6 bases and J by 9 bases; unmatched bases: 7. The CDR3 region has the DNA TGTGCCAGCAGGGGGGGGACTAGCGGGAGTTTTGAGCAGTTCTTC. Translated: CASRGGTSGSFEQFF.

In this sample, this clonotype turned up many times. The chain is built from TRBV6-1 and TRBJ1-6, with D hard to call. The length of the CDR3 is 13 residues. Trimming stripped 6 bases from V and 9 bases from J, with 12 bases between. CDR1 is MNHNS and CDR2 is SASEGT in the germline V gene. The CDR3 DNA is TGTGCCAGCAGCCCACCGGCTCCTTCACCCCTCCACTTT. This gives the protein CASSPPAPSPLHF.

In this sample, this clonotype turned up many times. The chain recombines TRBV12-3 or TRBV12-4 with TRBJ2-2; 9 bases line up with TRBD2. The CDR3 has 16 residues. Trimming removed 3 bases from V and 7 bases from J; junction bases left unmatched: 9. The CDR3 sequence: CASSFRRLAEGGELFF. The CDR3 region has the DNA TGTGCCAGCAGTTTTCGCCGACTAGCGGAGGGCGGGGAGCTGTTTTTT.

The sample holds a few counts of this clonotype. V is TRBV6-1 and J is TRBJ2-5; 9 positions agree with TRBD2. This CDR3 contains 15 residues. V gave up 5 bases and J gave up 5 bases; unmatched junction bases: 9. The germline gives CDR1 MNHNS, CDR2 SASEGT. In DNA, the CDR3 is TGTGCCAGCAGTCCAGCTAGCGGGGTCGGGGAGACCCAGTACTTC. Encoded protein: CASSPASGVGETQYF.

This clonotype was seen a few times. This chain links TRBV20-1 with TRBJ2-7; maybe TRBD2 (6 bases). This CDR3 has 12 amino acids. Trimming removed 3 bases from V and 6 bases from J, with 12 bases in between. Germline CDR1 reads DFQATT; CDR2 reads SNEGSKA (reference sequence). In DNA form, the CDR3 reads TGCAGTGCTAGGACGGAGGGAGGCGAGCAGTACTTC. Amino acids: CSARTEGGEQYF.

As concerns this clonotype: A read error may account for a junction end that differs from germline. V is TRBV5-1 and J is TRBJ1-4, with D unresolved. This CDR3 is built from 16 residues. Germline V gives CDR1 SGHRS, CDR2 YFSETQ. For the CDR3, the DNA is TGCGCCAGCAGCTTCGCCCCCGGACGGCGAAATGAAGAACTGTTTTTT. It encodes CASSFAPGRRNEELFF.

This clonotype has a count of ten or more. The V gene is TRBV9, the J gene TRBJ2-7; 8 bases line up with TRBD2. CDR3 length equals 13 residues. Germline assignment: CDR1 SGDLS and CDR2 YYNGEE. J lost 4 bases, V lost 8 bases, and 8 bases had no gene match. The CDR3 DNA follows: TGTGCCAGTAGCCGAGGACTAGCTTACGAGCAGTACTTC. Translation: CASSRGLAYEQYF.

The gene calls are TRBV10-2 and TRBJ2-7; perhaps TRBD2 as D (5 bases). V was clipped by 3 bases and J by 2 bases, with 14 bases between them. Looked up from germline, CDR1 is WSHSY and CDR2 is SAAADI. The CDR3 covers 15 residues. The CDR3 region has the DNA TGCGCCAGCAGTGAAAACGGACTCCCGGCCTACGAGCAGTACTTC. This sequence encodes CASSENGLPAYEQYF.

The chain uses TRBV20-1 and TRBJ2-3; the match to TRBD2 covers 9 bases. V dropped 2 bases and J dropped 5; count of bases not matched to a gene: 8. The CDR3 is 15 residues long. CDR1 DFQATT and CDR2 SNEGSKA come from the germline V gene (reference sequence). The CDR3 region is CSARRGGGRGDTQYF. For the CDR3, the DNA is TGCAGTGCTAGAAGAGGCGGCGGGAGGGGAGATACGCAGTATTTT.

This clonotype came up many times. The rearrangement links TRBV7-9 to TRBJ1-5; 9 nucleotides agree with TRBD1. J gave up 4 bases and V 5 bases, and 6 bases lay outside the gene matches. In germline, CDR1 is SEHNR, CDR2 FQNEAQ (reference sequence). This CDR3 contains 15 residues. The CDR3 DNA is TGTGCCAGCAGCCTGGGACAGGGACAGAATCAGCCCCAGCATTTT. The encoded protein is CASSLGQGQNQPQHF. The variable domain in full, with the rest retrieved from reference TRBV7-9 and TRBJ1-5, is DTGVSQNPRHKITKRGQNVTFRCDPISEHNRLYWYRQTLGQGPEFLTYFQNEAQLEKSRLLSDRFSAERPKGSFSTLEIQRTEQGDSAMYLCASSLGQGQNQPQHFGDGTRLSIL.

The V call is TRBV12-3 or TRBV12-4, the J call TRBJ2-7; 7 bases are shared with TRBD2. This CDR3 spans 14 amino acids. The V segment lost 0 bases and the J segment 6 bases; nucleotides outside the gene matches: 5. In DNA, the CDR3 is TGTGCCAGCAGTTTAGCCGGGACTACTTTCGAGCAGTACTTC. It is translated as CASSLAGTTFEQYF.

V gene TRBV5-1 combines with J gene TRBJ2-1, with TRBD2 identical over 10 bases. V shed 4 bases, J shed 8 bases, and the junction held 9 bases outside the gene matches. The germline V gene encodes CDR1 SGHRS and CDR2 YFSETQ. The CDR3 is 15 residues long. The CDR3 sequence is CASSVRTSGTHEQFF. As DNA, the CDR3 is TGCGCCAGCAGCGTGCGGACTAGCGGAACACATGAGCAGTTCTTC.

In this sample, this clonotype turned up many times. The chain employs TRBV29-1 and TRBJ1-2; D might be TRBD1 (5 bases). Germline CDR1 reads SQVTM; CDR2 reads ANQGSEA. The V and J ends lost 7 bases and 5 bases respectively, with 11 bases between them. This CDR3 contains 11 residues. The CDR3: CSARDAYGYTF. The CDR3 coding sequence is TGCAGCGCCCGGGACGCTTATGGCTACACCTTC. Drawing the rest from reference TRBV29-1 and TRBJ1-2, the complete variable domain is SAVISQKPSRDICQRGTSLTIQCQVDSQVTMMFWYRQQPGQSLTLIATANQGSEATYESGFVIDKFPISRPNLTFSTLTVSNMSPEDSSIYLCSARDAYGYTFGSGTRLTVV.

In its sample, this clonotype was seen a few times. The CDR3 sequence: CASSLAGTGDYEQYF. CDR3 nucleotide sequence: TGTGCCAGCAGCTTGGCCGGGACAGGGGACTACGAGCAGTACTTC. This chain joins TRBV5-5 and TRBJ2-7; 10 nucleotides match TRBD1. Germline assignment: CDR1 SGHKS and CDR2 YYEKEE (reference sequence). This CDR3 comprises 15 residues. V was pared by 0 bases and J by 3 bases, with 3 bases of the junction left unmatched.

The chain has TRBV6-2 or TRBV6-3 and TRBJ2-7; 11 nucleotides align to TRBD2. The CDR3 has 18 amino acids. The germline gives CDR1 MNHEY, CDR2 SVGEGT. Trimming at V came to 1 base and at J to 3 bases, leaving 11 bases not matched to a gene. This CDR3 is CASSYWSGTSGSVYEQYF. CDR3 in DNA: TGTGCCAGCAGTTACTGGTCCGGGACTAGCGGTTCAGTCTACGAGCAGTACTTC.

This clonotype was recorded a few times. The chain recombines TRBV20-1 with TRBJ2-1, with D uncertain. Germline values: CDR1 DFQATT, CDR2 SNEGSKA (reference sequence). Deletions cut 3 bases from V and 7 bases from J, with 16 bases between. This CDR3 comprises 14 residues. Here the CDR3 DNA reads TGCAGTGCTAGTCTGGGTTTAGTTGGAAATGAGCAGTTCTTC. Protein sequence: CSASLGLVGNEQFF.

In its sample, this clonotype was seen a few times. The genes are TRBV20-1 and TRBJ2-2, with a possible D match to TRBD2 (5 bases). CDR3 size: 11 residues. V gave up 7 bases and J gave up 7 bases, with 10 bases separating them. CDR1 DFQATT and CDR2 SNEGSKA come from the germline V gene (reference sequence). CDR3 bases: TGCAGTGTGGTGGGAGTCGGGGAGCTGTTTTTT. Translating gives CSVVGVGELFF.

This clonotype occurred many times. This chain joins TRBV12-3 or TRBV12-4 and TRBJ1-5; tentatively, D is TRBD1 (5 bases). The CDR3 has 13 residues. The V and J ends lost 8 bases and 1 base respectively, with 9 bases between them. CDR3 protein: CASRRQSNQPQHF. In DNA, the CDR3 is TGTGCCAGCCGAAGACAGAGCAATCAGCCCCAGCATTTT.

CDR3 region: CASSQGVAGYNEQFF. For the CDR3, the DNA is TGTGCCAGCAGCCAGGGGGTGGCGGGCTACAATGAGCAGTTCTTC. V is TRBV9 and J is TRBJ2-1; TRBD1 matches 7 bases. Looked up from germline, CDR1 is SGDLS and CDR2 is YYNGEE. J was trimmed by 3 bases and V by 4 bases; bases with no gene match: 7. This CDR3 has 15 residues.